This T cell receptor beta chain was found in a study of blood T cell repertoires in COVID-19. Study-wide context: Italy, Spain and the United States were the sources of the convalescent and acute COVID-19 samples. From T cells, B-cell-depleted T cells, or PBMCs came the material, which was cDNA or gDNA.

The CDR3 runs 14 residues. Deletions cut 0 bases from V and 2 bases from J, with 9 bases between. CDR1 and CDR2 from the germline V gene are SGDLS and YYNGEE. Source study methods: Quantification of nucleated cells was approximated via reference gene primer amplification. Produced via immunoSEQ multiplex PCR; TCRdb's table is partial and in-frame only. D and trimming were read from the DNA, whereas the V and J calls and clone size are those reported in that table. This table has 200,000 to 250,000 clones, 87% appearing once. The chain uses TRBV9 and TRBJ2-7; maybe TRBD1 (5 bases). This TCR came from a woman under 30 who had recovered from COVID-19. The sample was peripheral blood. The CDR3 loop reads CASSVEGETYEQYF. Written as DNA, the CDR3 is TGTGCCAGCAGCGTAGAAGGGGAAACCTACGAGCAGTACTTC.